This record concerns one T cell receptor (beta chain) sequence. The method was immunoSEQ multiplex PCR; TCRdb's version includes in-frame clones alone and lacks a portion of them. Of about 52,000 clones in the sample, around 94% are singletons; the top ten hold around 0.74%. This sample is drawn from a study of T cell changes during pregnancy in multiple sclerosis. CDR1 and CDR2 from the germline V gene are MRHNA and SNTAGT. V trimming: 6 bases; J trimming: 0 bases; junction bases outside the gene matches: 10. The CDR3 runs to 18 residues. Sample: CD4+ T cells from peripheral blood mononuclear cells, taken in the third trimester of pregnancy. This TCR was sampled from a female donor with multiple sclerosis, enrolled in a pregnancy study. The chain combines TRBV6-4 with TRBJ2-3; 12 bases agree with TRBD2. CDR3 coding DNA: TGTGCCAGCAGACAACTAGCGGGGGGAGGACCTAGCACAGATACGCAGTATTTT. Its protein is CASRQLAGGGPSTDTQYF.